The 25 T cell receptor beta chains below were found in one sample sequenced in a study of vaccination effects on CD4 cells after COVID-19. Viral peptide pool expansion of antigen-specific CD4+ T cells preceded sequencing in the ViraFEST assay. Following an approximately eleven-day culture, CD4+ T cells were purified. Nucleocapsid antibody tests were negative, and the vaccine recipients had no prior SARS-CoV-2 infection. Their antigens are not known. Sequencing used immunoSEQ multiplex PCR; TCRdb keeps in-frame clones, though not all of them. The profile shows some 68,000 clones, roughly 80% of them singletons. Sample: CD4+ T cells from PBMCs cultured with SARS-CoV-2 spike peptides, taken before COVID-19 vaccination. The receptors stem from a human donor who received a COVID-19 vaccine.

This rearrangement joins TRBV24-1 to TRBJ2-5, with TRBD1 matching over 7 bases. CDR3 size: 13 residues. Germline V gene data show CDR1 as KGHDR and CDR2 as SFDVKD. J lost 4 bases, V lost 5 bases, and 3 bases had no gene match. For the CDR3, the DNA is TGTGCCACCAGTGCCTACAGGGGAGAGACCCAGTACTTC. Protein: CATSAYRGETQYF.

The chain combines TRBV5-1 with TRBJ2-1; D is uncertain. The CDR3 extends over 11 amino acids. Trimming removed 5 bases from V and 8 bases from J, with 8 bases in between. The germline V gene encodes CDR1 SGHRS and CDR2 YFSETQ. CDR3 sequence reads: CASRLWDEQFF. As DNA, the CDR3 is TGCGCCAGCAGGCTATGGGATGAGCAGTTCTTC.

This sequence joins TRBV6-6 and TRBJ2-3; 7 nucleotides line up with TRBD2. CDR3 size: 16 residues. Trimming at V came to 6 bases and at J to 8 bases, leaving 17 bases not matched to a gene. Germline-derived CDR1 and CDR2 are MNHNY and SVGAGI (reference sequence). Written as DNA, the CDR3 is TGTGCCAGCAGGGGGGGGGTGGGAGCTTACTCGGGTACGCAGTATTTT. It codes for CASRGGVGAYSGTQYF.

The chain employs TRBV10-3 and TRBJ1-5; possibly TRBD1 for D (5 bases). Germline CDR1 reads ENHRY; CDR2 reads SYGVKD. This CDR3 is built from 17 residues. V was cut by 4 bases and J by 0 bases, with 16 bases left in between. The CDR3 is CAISALPQGYSNQPQHF. CDR3 bases: TGTGCCATCAGTGCTTTACCGCAGGGTTATAGCAATCAGCCCCAGCATTTT.

This sequence joins TRBV30 and TRBJ1-5, with D hard to call. Germline V gives CDR1 GTSNPN, CDR2 SVGIG (reference sequence). This CDR3 is 12 amino acids long. The V gene lost 2 bases and the J gene lost 5 bases, with 7 bases spanning the gap. CDR3 region: CAWSSSYQPQHF. The CDR3 nucleotides are TGTGCCTGGAGTTCATCCTATCAGCCCCAGCATTTT.

The genes are TRBV11-3 and TRBJ2-2; 7 nucleotides align to TRBD1. V dropped 4 bases and J dropped 8; count of bases not matched to a gene: 4. The CDR3 runs to 13 residues. Germline CDR1 reads SGHNT; CDR2 reads YENEEA. CDR3 nucleotides: TGTGCCAGCAGCTGGGACAGCGGAGGGGAGCTGTTTTTT. Protein: CASSWDSGGELFF.

The rearrangement joins TRBV28 to TRBJ1-4; no definite D call. The CDR3 sequence is 13 residues long. Germline loops: CDR1 MDHEN, CDR2 SYDVKM. V gave up 6 bases and J gave up 8 bases, with 13 bases separating them. The CDR3 region is CASRGMVGEKLFF. The DNA of the CDR3 is TGTGCCAGCAGGGGGATGGTGGGGGAAAAACTGTTTTTT.

This chain connects TRBV19 to TRBJ1-4; 10 bases are shared with TRBD1. Germline V lookup: CDR1 LNHDA, CDR2 SQIVND (reference sequence). The CDR3 totals 14 residues. J lost 8 bases, V lost 4 bases, and 4 bases had no gene match. This chain's CDR3 is CASSNGQGGEKLFF. For the CDR3, the DNA is TGTGCCAGTAGTAACGGACAGGGGGGAGAAAAACTGTTTTTT.

The chain has TRBV6-5 and TRBJ2-2, with 8 bases identical to TRBD1. After removal of 6 bases from V and 8 bases from J, the junction contained 8 bases not matched to a gene. Germline-derived CDR1 and CDR2 are MNHEY and SVGAGI. The CDR3 runs 14 residues. DNA of the CDR3: TGTGCCAGCAGGGGGACAGGCGATCGGGGGGAGCTGTTTTTT. Translation gives CASRGTGDRGELFF.

The V and J genes are TRBV18 and TRBJ2-1; D gene ambiguous. Germline values: CDR1 KGHSH, CDR2 LQKENI. Trimming took 5 bases from V and 0 from J, leaving 11 bases between them. CDR3 length: 15 amino acids. CDR3 sequence reads: CASSDSGYSYNEQFF. The CDR3 DNA follows: TGTGCCAGCTCAGACTCAGGTTACTCCTACAATGAGCAGTTCTTC.

This clone has a single count. The genes are TRBV7-9 and TRBJ2-3; 10 bases agree with TRBD1. The CDR3 length is 16 residues. The germline gives CDR1 SEHNR, CDR2 FQNEAQ (reference sequence). J was trimmed by 6 bases and V by 3 bases; bases with no gene match: 9. CDR3 protein: CASSFPGTGVLDTQYF. CDR3 in DNA: TGTGCCAGCAGCTTCCCCGGGACAGGGGTTTTGGATACGCAGTATTTT. The complete variable domain, with remaining parts taken from reference TRBV7-9 and TRBJ2-3, reads DTGVSQNPRHKITKRGQNVTFRCDPISEHNRLYWYRQTLGQGPEFLTYFQNEAQLEKSRLLSDRFSAERPKGSFSTLEIQRTEQGDSAMYLCASSFPGTGVLDTQYFGPGTRLTVL.

The chain has TRBV28 and TRBJ2-3, with a tentative D call TRBD1 (5 bases). The CDR3 has 13 amino acids. Per the germline V gene, CDR1 is MDHEN and CDR2 is SYDVKM. V was pared by 3 bases and J by 6 bases, with 10 bases between. The CDR3 coding sequence is TGTGCCAGCAGTTTGGGGCTTCCGGATACGCAGTATTTT. Translating it yields CASSLGLPDTQYF.

This clone was found a few times. The CDR3 DNA sequence: TGTGCCAGCGGTGGGGAGAGGGACACCGATAACTATGGCTACACCTTC. Its translation is CASGGERDTDNYGYTF. The chain couples TRBV2 to TRBJ1-2; a weak D match, TRBD1 (6 bases). The CDR3 consists of 16 residues. Germline CDR1 and CDR2: SNHLY and FYNNEI. Trimming took 8 bases from V and 1 from J, leaving 20 bases between them.

This sequence joins TRBV28 and TRBJ1-6; possibly TRBD1 for D (5 bases). The CDR3 is made up of 15 amino acids. Germline loops: CDR1 MDHEN, CDR2 SYDVKM. Trimming cost V 4 bases and J 5 bases, with 12 bases left between them. The chain's CDR3 is CASSYRLGNNSPLHF. The CDR3, as DNA: TGTGCCAGCAGTTACAGGTTGGGAAATAATTCACCCCTCCACTTT.

The chain employs TRBV7-3 and TRBJ2-2, with 8 positions matching TRBD2. This CDR3 has 17 residues. CDR1 and CDR2 from the germline V gene are SGHTA and FQGTGA. With V trimmed by 1 base and J by 4 bases, 8 bases remained unmatched. DNA for the CDR3: TGTGCCAGCAGCTTAAGGAGCGGGGGTCTCGGCACCGGGGAGCTGTTTTTT. It specifies CASSLRSGGLGTGELFF.

The chain employs TRBV18 and TRBJ2-3, with 9 bases identical to TRBD1. Germline V gene lookup returns CDR1 KGHSH and CDR2 LQKENI. This CDR3 is 14 amino acids long. Trimming cost V 2 bases and J 5 bases; bases outside gene matches: 2. CDR3 loop: CASSPGTGRDTQYF. The CDR3 bases are TGTGCCAGCTCACCAGGGACAGGGAGAGATACGCAGTATTTT.

The genes are TRBV18 and TRBJ2-7; D is uncertain. CDR1 KGHSH and CDR2 LQKENI come from the germline V gene. Trimming took off 2 bases at V and 3 bases at J, with 8 bases between the two ends. The CDR3 consists of 13 residues. Written as DNA, the CDR3 is TGTGCCAGCTCACCAGGTAACGGCTACGAGCAGTACGTC. This translates into CASSPGNGYEQYV.

The gene calls are TRBV7-9 and TRBJ2-5; D perhaps matches TRBD1 (6 bases). Germline V gives CDR1 SEHNR, CDR2 FQNEAQ (reference sequence). The length of the CDR3 is 14 residues. The V end was cut by 7 bases, the J end by 3 bases, with 15 bases between. The CDR3 spells CASTHTQGKETQYF. The DNA for the CDR3 is TGTGCCAGCACCCACACCCAGGGGAAAGAGACCCAGTACTTC.

This clone was counted a single time. The chain employs TRBV18 and TRBJ2-5; tentatively, D is TRBD2 (5 bases). This CDR3 contains 13 residues. Trimming shortened V by 2 bases and J by 5 bases, and 9 bases separated the two germline ends. From germline, CDR1 is KGHSH and CDR2 LQKENI. The CDR3 nucleotides read TGTGCCAGCTCACCAATTTTAGCGGAGACCCAGTACTTC. Translating it yields CASSPILAETQYF.

The rearrangement joins TRBV7-9 to TRBJ1-1, with a possible D match to TRBD1 (6 bases). The V gene's germline CDR1 is SEHNR and CDR2 FQNEAQ (reference sequence). V lost 4 bases and J lost 1, with 19 bases in between. The CDR3 spans 17 residues. For the CDR3, the DNA is TGTGCCAGCAGCTCCGGTGTTTTCCAGGGGCAGAACACTGAAGCTTTCTTT. This sequence encodes CASSSGVFQGQNTEAFF. The full variable domain, completed using reference TRBV7-9 and TRBJ1-1, is DTGVSQNPRHKITKRGQNVTFRCDPISEHNRLYWYRQTLGQGPEFLTYFQNEAQLEKSRLLSDRFSAERPKGSFSTLEIQRTEQGDSAMYLCASSSGVFQGQNTEAFFGQGTRLTVV.

This clone has just one count. V gene TRBV3-1 (or the pseudogene TRBV3-2) combines with J gene TRBJ2-5; D is perhaps TRBD1 or TRBD2 (5 bases each). V was shortened by 3 bases and J by 3 bases, with 17 bases between the two germline ends. Germline CDR1 and CDR2: LGHDT and YNNKEL (reference sequence). This CDR3 is built from 16 residues. Here the CDR3 reads CASSHGTATPKETQYF. The CDR3 DNA reads as TGTGCCAGCAGCCATGGGACCGCCACTCCCAAAGAGACCCAGTACTTC.

This clone was seen a handful of times. The chain carries TRBV9 and TRBJ1-2; possible D gene TRBD1, 6 bases. The V gene's germline CDR1 is SGDLS and CDR2 YYNGEE. The V end lost 0 bases, the J end lost 4 bases, and 10 bases lay between the germline ends. This CDR3 has 14 residues. The CDR3 DNA is TGTGCCAGCAGCGTAGAATCGGGGGCCTATGGCTACACCTTC. It yields the protein CASSVESGAYGYTF.

This clone was seen more than once but under ten times. V and J are TRBV6-2 or TRBV6-3 and TRBJ1-5; tentatively, D is TRBD1 (5 bases). From germline, CDR1 is MNHEY and CDR2 SVGEGT. The CDR3 contains 14 residues. The V and J ends lost 6 bases and 0 bases respectively, with 9 bases between them. The CDR3 DNA reads as TGTGCCAGCAGCGACAGTTTTAGCAATCAGCCCCAGCATTTT. Translation: CASSDSFSNQPQHF.

The chain joins TRBV5-5 to TRBJ1-1, with D uncertain. Trimming removed 3 bases at V and 0 bases at J, with 6 bases between. Germline V lookup: CDR1 SGHKS, CDR2 YYEKEE (reference sequence). The CDR3 totals 13 residues. The CDR3 loop is CASSSDLNTEAFF. CDR3 coding DNA: TGTGCCAGCAGCTCAGACTTGAACACTGAAGCTTTCTTT.

The chain joins TRBV7-9 to TRBJ2-1, with D perhaps TRBD1 (5 bases). The V end was cut by 7 bases, the J end by 7 bases, with 17 bases between. Germline V gene lookup returns CDR1 SEHNR and CDR2 FQNEAQ (reference sequence). The CDR3 has 14 amino acids. The CDR3 loop is CASIGADRRNEQFF. DNA of the CDR3: TGTGCCAGCATAGGGGCAGACCGTCGGAATGAGCAGTTCTTC.